This T cell receptor beta chain was observed in a study of regulatory T cells in long-lasting Graves disease. At the level of the study: In persistent Graves' disease, antithyroid drugs had been taken for over 5 years and TSH receptor antibodies stayed positive.

Time point reported: persistent/refractory GD, antithyroid drugs over 5 years with positive TRAb. TCR sequences were obtained from RNA taken from PBMCs. Combining iRepertoire HTBI primers with Arm-PCR of CDR3 regions, the authors built TCR beta libraries. From the multiplex PCR reads, TCRdb called clonotypes with MiXCR, one entry per CDR3 protein. The table shows over 650,000 distinct CDR3 sequences, with around 30% occurring only once. The clonotype comes from a female donor with Graves disease. Sequenced here: peripheral blood mononuclear cells (PBMCs), sampled when the disease was refractory, from a patient treated with antithyroid drugs.

As DNA, the CDR3 is TGCAGCGTTGAAGATCTCTCGGGGTACTATGGCTACACCTTC. Its translation: CSVEDLSGYYGYTF. The rearrangement links TRBV29-1 to TRBJ1-2; D not certain. Germline-derived CDR1 and CDR2 are SQVTM and ANQGSEA. The germline V and J ends were trimmed by 0 bases and 3 bases, with 11 bases remaining between them. The CDR3 spans 14 residues.